This T cell receptor beta chain was identified during a study of shared clonotypes between healthy human individuals. Study as a whole: Every donor yielded three CD4 naive, three CD4 memory, two CD8 naive and one CD8 memory plate.

In the CD4+ fraction, cells were divided into CD45RA+ naive and CD45RA-negative memory subsets. As regards this clone: The antigen is unknown.

CDR3 length equals 15 residues. The germline gives CDR1 SGHVS, CDR2 FQNEAQ. Trimming left V 5 bases short and J 0 bases short, with 14 bases between. Profiled with immunoSEQ multiplex PCR; TCRdb holds only in-frame clones, not every one. The sample comprises about 1,500,000 clones, around 95% of which are singletons, and 1.2% rests with the top ten. Whole-study results and caveats: Naive CD4 clonotypes were shared across a handful of donors at 4.5% to 6%.

The origin of this receptor is a man aged 30 to 45 in good health. The chain employs TRBV7-8 and TRBJ2-7; no clear D gene. Sequencing was carried out using naive CD4+ T cells sorted from blood. The subset is: CD45RA+ positively selected. The CDR3 DNA is TGTGCCAGCAGCGACACTACAACCGGCTCCTACGAGCAGTACTTC. Protein product: CASSDTTTGSYEQYF.